This T cell receptor (beta chain) is from a study of shared clonotypes between healthy human individuals. Overall study context: CD4 naive cells filled three plates per donor, CD4 memory three, CD8 naive two and CD8 memory one.

Deep was the level at which the assay was run. Each sorted subset replicate got 200 ng genomic DNA, 25,000 to 35,000 genomes. Repertoires were generated with immunoSEQ multiplex PCR, while TCRdb's copy carries only in-frame clones and drops some. This table holds roughly 2.4 million clones, 90% to 96% found once. The sequence derives from a man younger than 30 in good health. Material for sequencing was naive CD4+ T cells sorted from blood. Subset defined: CD45RA+ positively selected.

In nucleotides, the CDR3 is TGTGCCAGCAGCTTAGAGGGACTAGGGGCGGATACGCAGTATTTT. This gives the protein CASSLEGLGADTQYF. The chain recombines TRBV7-9 with TRBJ2-3, with TRBD2 matching 8 bases. The CDR3 totals 15 residues. Per germline, CDR1 SEHNR and CDR2 FQNEAQ (reference sequence). Trimming removed 1 base from V and 6 bases from J; junction bases left unmatched: 6.